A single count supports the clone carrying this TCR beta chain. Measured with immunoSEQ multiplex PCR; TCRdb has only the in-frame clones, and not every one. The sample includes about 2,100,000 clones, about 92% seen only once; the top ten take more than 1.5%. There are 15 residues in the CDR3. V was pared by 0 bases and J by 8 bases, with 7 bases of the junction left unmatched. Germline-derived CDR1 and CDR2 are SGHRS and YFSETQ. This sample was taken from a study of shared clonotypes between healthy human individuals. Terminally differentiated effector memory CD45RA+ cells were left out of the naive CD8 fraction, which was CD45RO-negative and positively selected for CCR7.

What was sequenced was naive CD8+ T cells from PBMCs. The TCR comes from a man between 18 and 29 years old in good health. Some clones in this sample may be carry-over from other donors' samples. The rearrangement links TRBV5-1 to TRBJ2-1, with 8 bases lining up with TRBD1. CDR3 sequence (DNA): TGCGCCAGCAGCTTGGGGCAGGGGGCTCGGGATGAGCAGTTCTTC. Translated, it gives CASSLGQGARDEQFF.